Listed below are T cell receptor beta chains from one sample, sequenced in a study of beta chain features in type 1 diabetes. Libraries were prepared by immunoSEQ multiplex PCR; TCRdb keeps only in-frame clonotypes and omits some of them. The sample lists a few hundred thousand clones, 25% to 30% occurring once. The sequencing input was central memory CD4+ T cells from blood. The receptors here all came from a man aged 25-45 years in good health. The CDR3 runs from the conserved cysteine through the conserved F or W. A D gene is named only where the DNA matches it firmly. Clone size is given for some rows only: seen once, a few or many times, or a class if the clone is expanded.

d_call,clone_size,j_call,v_call,cdr3_aa,cdr3_nt
NA,NA,TRBJ1-2,TRBV18,CASSPTGVGYTF,TGTGCCAGCTCACCTACGGGGGTTGGCTACACCTTC
NA,few,TRBJ2-7,TRBV6-5,CASSPGHTTYEQYF,TGTGCCAGCAGTCCGGGGCATACGACCTACGAGCAGTACTTC
NA,few,TRBJ1-6,TRBV6-5,CASSDTNNSPLHF,TGTGCCAGCAGTGACACCAATAATTCACCCCTCCACTTT
TRBD1,NA,TRBJ1-4,TRBV7-8,CASSVGQGSAEKLFF,TGTGCCAGCAGCGTCGGACAGGGGTCGGCTGAAAAACTGTTTTTT
NA,few,TRBJ2-3,TRBV19,CASSRGGVADTQYF,TGTGCCAGTAGCAGAGGAGGGGTTGCAGATACGCAGTATTTT
NA,many,TRBJ2-5,TRBV5-4,CASRNRNEETQYF,TGTGCCAGCAGAAACCGGAACGAAGAGACCCAGTACTTC
NA,many,TRBJ2-6,TRBV28,CASSYTVTSGANVLTF,TGTGCCAGCAGTTATACAGTAACCTCTGGGGCCAACGTCCTGACTTTC
NA,NA,TRBJ1-4,TRBV7-2,CASSFGSLGEKLFF,TGTGCCAGCAGCTTCGGTTCTTTGGGTGAAAAACTGTTTTTT
NA,NA,TRBJ1-4,TRBV5-4,CASSTSRGATNEKLFF,TGTGCCAGCAGCACCTCACGTGGTGCAACTAATGAAAAACTGTTTTTT
NA,few,TRBJ2-3,TRBV29-1,CSVAKVSSTDTQYF,TGCAGCGTTGCGAAGGTTTCTAGCACAGATACGCAGTATTTT
NA,few,TRBJ2-1,TRBV5-6,CASSPYSLSYNEQFF,TGTGCCAGCAGCCCGTACTCCCTTTCCTACAATGAGCAGTTCTTC
TRBD2,few,TRBJ2-3,TRBV5-1,CASSLGRGTDTQYF,TGCGCCAGCAGCCTAGGGCGGGGGACAGATACGCAGTATTTT
NA,NA,TRBJ1-2,TRBV7-9,CASSVGQGHGYTF,TGTGCCAGCAGCGTCGGCCAGGGGCATGGCTACACCTTC
NA,NA,TRBJ2-5,TRBV4-3,CASSRSGLAQETQYF,TGCGCCAGCAGCCGTAGCGGACTGGCCCAAGAGACCCAGTACTTC
NA,NA,TRBJ2-2,TRBV7-2,CASSLRSVPGELFF,TGTGCCAGCAGCTTAAGGTCCGTGCCCGGGGAGCTGTTTTTT
TRBD1,NA,TRBJ2-7,TRBV5-6,CASSTGQGIGEQYF,TGTGCCAGCAGCACCGGACAGGGTATAGGCGAGCAGTACTTC
NA,few,TRBJ2-5,TRBV29-1,CSVEVPGLETQYF,TGCAGCGTTGAAGTTCCGGGGTTAGAGACCCAGTACTTC
NA,NA,TRBJ1-2,TRBV5-1,CASSLEFSSYGYTF,TGCGCCAGCAGCTTGGAATTTTCGTCGTATGGCTACACCTTC
TRBD2,few,TRBJ2-1,TRBV28,CASSLISGRLDNEQFF,TGTGCCAGCAGTTTGATAAGCGGGAGGTTAGACAATGAGCAGTTCTTC
TRBD2,few,TRBJ2-1,TRBV11-2,CASSSSGLSYNEQFF,TGTGCCAGCAGCTCTAGCGGTCTATCCTACAATGAGCAGTTCTTC
NA,NA,TRBJ1-3,TRBV25-1,CASSEDGGGNTIYF,TGTGCCAGCAGTGAAGACGGTGGTGGTAACACCATATATTTT
NA,NA,TRBJ2-2,TRBV4-3,CASSQDRTGELFF,TGCGCCAGCAGCCAAGATCGGACCGGGGAGCTGTTTTTT
NA,NA,TRBJ2-5,TRBV18,CASSPGRYQETQYF,TGTGCCAGCTCACCAGGGAGGTACCAGGAGACCCAGTACTTC
TRBD1,NA,TRBJ1-1,TRBV5-1,CASSLQGAQTEAFF,TGCGCCAGCAGCTTGCAGGGGGCGCAAACTGAAGCTTTCTTT
NA,NA,TRBJ2-3,TRBV5-1,CASSPSSASDTQYF,TGCGCCAGCAGCCCCTCATCGGCTTCGGATACGCAGTATTTT
NA,NA,TRBJ2-1,TRBV7-2,CASSSRGKGNEQFF,TGTGCCAGCAGCTCCCGGGGGAAGGGAAATGAGCAGTTCTTC
TRBD2,NA,TRBJ2-3,TRBV30,CAWSGSGGVPDTQYF,TGTGCCTGGAGTGGTAGCGGGGGGGTGCCAGATACGCAGTATTTT
NA,NA,TRBJ2-2,TRBV10-3,CATRNTGELFF,TGTGCCACCCGGAACACCGGGGAGCTGTTTTTT
NA,NA,TRBJ2-5,TRBV4-3,CASSQDASPSAQYF,TGCGCCAGCAGCCAAGATGCATCACCGTCGGCCCAGTACTTC
TRBD2,NA,TRBJ2-3,TRBV7-2,CASSLSAGGPADTQYF,TGTGCCAGCAGCCTGTCGGCGGGGGGGCCCGCGGATACGCAGTATTTT
NA,NA,TRBJ2-5,TRBV7-2,CASSPRTETQYF,TGTGCCAGCAGCCCCCGGACCGAGACCCAGTACTTC
NA,few,TRBJ2-7,TRBV15,CATSRDIPNGHEQYF,TGTGCCACCAGCAGAGATATCCCTAACGGCCACGAGCAGTACTTC
NA,NA,TRBJ1-1,TRBV25-1,CASSLGHIWDFTEAFF,TGTGCCAGCAGTTTGGGGCACATATGGGACTTCACTGAAGCTTTCTTT
NA,NA,TRBJ2-3,TRBV7-2,CASSSSGQGTDTQYF,TGTGCCAGCAGCTCATCCGGACAAGGCACAGATACGCAGTATTTT
NA,NA,TRBJ1-1,TRBV20-1,CSARMNTEAFF,TGCAGTGCTAGAATGAACACTGAAGCTTTCTTT
TRBD1,few,TRBJ1-2,TRBV30,CAWSTGAYGYTF,TGTGCCTGGAGTACAGGGGCCTATGGCTACACCTTC
NA,few,TRBJ1-4,TRBV5-1,CASSPVSGLANEKLFF,TGCGCCAGCAGCCCCGTGTCCGGGTTGGCTAATGAAAAACTGTTTTTT
TRBD1,NA,TRBJ2-7,TRBV29-1,CSAWTGSYEQYF,TGCAGCGCCTGGACAGGTTCCTACGAGCAGTACTTC
NA,few,TRBJ1-3,TRBV29-1,CSVEGVESGNTIYF,TGCAGCGTTGAAGGGGTTGAATCTGGAAACACCATATATTTT
TRBD1,NA,TRBJ2-7,TRBV27,CASSPRTGPLYEQYF,TGTGCCAGCAGTCCGCGGACAGGGCCCTTGTACGAGCAGTACTTC
TRBD2,NA,TRBJ2-2,TRBV11-2,CASSLELAGGTGELFF,TGTGCCAGCAGCTTAGAACTAGCGGGAGGCACCGGGGAGCTGTTTTTT
NA,few,TRBJ2-1,TRBV5-4,CASSFPLGDSYNEQFF,TGTGCCAGCAGCTTCCCCTTGGGGGATTCCTACAATGAGCAGTTCTTC
NA,NA,TRBJ2-1,TRBV28,CASRKDINEQFF,TGTGCCAGCAGAAAGGACATCAATGAGCAGTTCTTC